This T cell receptor beta chain is drawn from a study of radiotherapy plus CTLA-4 blockade in lung cancer. Study-wide context: In under 20% of patients, objective responses were seen; 30% to 35% had disease control. General study findings and limits: An expansion of tumor-derived TCR clones occurred in blood after radiotherapy plus ipilimumab. Alongside interferon-beta, early blood T cell clone dynamics were reportedly the best predictor of response.

On this clone: The antigen is unknown.

The table came from immunoSEQ multiplex PCR; TCRdb's copy has only in-frame clones and leaves some out. The sample consists of approximately 69,000 clones, roughly 78% of them appearing once. Ipilimumab CTLA-4 blockade and focal radiation were given to patients with chemo-refractory metastatic non-small-cell lung cancer. The CDR3 is made up of 16 amino acids. CDR1 and CDR2 (germline): SGHVS, FQNEAQ. The ends lost 7 bases at V and 4 bases at J; junction bases unmatched: 12. The receptor comes from a human donor with non-small cell lung cancer who had a complete response to radiotherapy plus ipilimumab. V and J are TRBV7-8 and TRBJ1-4; 7 nucleotides line up with TRBD1. Sample: peripheral blood, taken from a patient treated with radiotherapy plus ipilimumab. CDR3 sequence: CASTRGPGQLNEKLFF. CDR3 in DNA: TGTGCCAGCACCCGAGGTCCGGGACAGCTTAATGAAAAACTGTTTTTT.